This TCR beta chain was recorded in a study of cytomegalovirus exposure and HLA in healthy donors. Study context: From HLA-typed donors, an early data release held roughly 80 million unique TCRs.

Primers: 60 Vbeta forward and 13 Jbeta reverse. Data came from immunoSEQ multiplex PCR; TCRdb stores just in-frame clones and leaves some out. The table lists some 150,000 clones, approximately 60% of them singletons, with under 2.5% in the top ten. The CDR3 extends over 19 amino acids. V was trimmed by 0 bases and J by 1 base, leaving 22 bases between them. Germline CDR1 and CDR2: SGHRS and YFSETQ. Whole-study findings and limits: Many donors carried some public TCRs, although rarity characterized most TCR sequences. TCR beta sequences reportedly predicted the HLA-A and HLA-B alleles of most subjects accurately.

Details on this clone: The target antigen is unknown.

This clonotype was sampled from a woman aged 40 to 49 in good health and CMV-seronegative. The specimen was PBMCs. The chain combines TRBV5-1 with TRBJ1-1; maybe TRBD1 (6 bases). This chain's CDR3 is CASSLGGQGGLGKNTEAFF. The CDR3 coding sequence is TGCGCCAGCAGCTTGGGGGGGCAGGGCGGATTAGGGAAGAACACTGAAGCTTTCTTT.